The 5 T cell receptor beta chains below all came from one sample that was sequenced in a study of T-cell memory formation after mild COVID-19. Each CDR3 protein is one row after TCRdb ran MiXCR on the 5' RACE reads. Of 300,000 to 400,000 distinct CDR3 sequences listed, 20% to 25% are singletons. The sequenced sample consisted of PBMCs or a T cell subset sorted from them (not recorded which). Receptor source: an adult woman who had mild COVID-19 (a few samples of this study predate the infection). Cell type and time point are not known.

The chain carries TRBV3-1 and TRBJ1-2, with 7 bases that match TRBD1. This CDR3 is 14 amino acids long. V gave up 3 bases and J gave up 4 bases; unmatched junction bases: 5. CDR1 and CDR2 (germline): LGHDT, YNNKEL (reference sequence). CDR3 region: CASSQKGARYGYTF. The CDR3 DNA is TGTGCCAGCAGCCAGAAGGGGGCTCGCTATGGCTACACCTTC.

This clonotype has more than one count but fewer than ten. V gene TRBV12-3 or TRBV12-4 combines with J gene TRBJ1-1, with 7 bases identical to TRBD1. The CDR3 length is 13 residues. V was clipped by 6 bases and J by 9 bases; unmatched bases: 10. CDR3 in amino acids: CASRSDRVAQAFF. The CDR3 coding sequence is TGTGCCAGCAGATCTGACAGGGTGGCTCAAGCTTTCTTT.

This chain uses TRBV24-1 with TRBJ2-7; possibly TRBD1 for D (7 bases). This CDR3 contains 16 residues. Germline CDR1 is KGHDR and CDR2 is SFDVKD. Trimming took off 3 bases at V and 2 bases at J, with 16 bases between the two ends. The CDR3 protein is CATSDPGAGGTYEQYF. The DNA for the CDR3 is TGTGCCACCAGTGATCCCGGGGCAGGGGGGACCTACGAGCAGTACTTC.

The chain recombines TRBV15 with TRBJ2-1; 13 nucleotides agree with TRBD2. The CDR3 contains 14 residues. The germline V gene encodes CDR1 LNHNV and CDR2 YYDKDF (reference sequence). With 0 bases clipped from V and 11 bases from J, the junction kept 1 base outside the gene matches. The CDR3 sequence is CATSRELAGGKQFF. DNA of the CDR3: TGTGCCACCAGCAGAGAACTAGCGGGAGGGAAGCAGTTCTTC.

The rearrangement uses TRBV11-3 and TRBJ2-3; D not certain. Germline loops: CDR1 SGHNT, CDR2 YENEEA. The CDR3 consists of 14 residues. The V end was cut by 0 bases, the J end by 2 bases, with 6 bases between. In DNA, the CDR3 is TGTGCCAGCAGCTTAGAAGCGATCACAGATACGCAGTATTTT. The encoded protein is CASSLEAITDTQYF.